This T cell receptor beta chain appears in the sequencing data of a study of shared clonotypes between healthy human individuals. Study findings and constraints: All-four-donor shared clonotypes had higher generation probabilities than non-shared clonotypes did. The rarefaction results pointed to incomplete sorted-subset sequencing despite large depth.

Terminally differentiated effector memory CD45RA+ cells were excluded by CCR7 positive selection of CD45RO-negative cells. Every one of the donors was a Caucasian adult that lived in Nashville, Tennessee. The V gene lost 2 bases and the J gene lost 7 bases, with 12 bases spanning the gap. The CDR3 covers 13 residues. Germline lookup yields CDR1 MNHNS and CDR2 SASEGT. With regard to this clone: Its antigen is not identified.

Clones were read by immunoSEQ multiplex PCR, and TCRdb kept only the in-frame ones, dropping some. The table has about 2 million clones, roughly 95% seen once. The source of this sequence is a man aged 18 to 30 in good health. Sequenced input: naive CD8+ T cells sorted from blood. The chain carries TRBV6-1 and TRBJ2-7; D perhaps matches TRBD1 (5 bases). This chain's CDR3 is CASSEWGSGEQYF. The DNA of the CDR3 is TGTGCCAGCAGTGAATGGGGATCAGGGGAGCAGTACTTC.